This T cell receptor beta chain was captured by sequencing in a study of shared clonotypes between healthy human individuals. There were no recent acute infections or vaccinations among the donors, who were healthy HIV-negative adults. Here immunoSEQ multiplex PCR was the method, and the copy in TCRdb shows in-frame clones only, minus some. The sample consists of around 940,000 clones, 76% of them appearing once. On this clone: As yet, its antigen is unknown.

Study observations and caveats: Compared with memory subsets, naive subsets generally had larger estimated richness. Clonotypes that were shared across several donors made up around 5.5% of naive CD4 clonotypes.

The CDR3 consists of 13 residues. Germline-derived CDR1 and CDR2 are LGHNA and YSLEER. The V gene lost 0 bases and the J gene lost 7 bases, with 10 bases spanning the gap. The material sequenced was memory CD4+ T cells sorted from blood. The subset here: CD45RA-negative fraction. The TCR originated in a man between 18 and 35 years old in good health. The chain uses TRBV4-3 and TRBJ2-7; D is unresolved. The CDR3 DNA sequence: TGCGCCAGCAGCCAAGATCCCCTGGGGGAGCAGTACTTC. Its protein product is CASSQDPLGEQYF.